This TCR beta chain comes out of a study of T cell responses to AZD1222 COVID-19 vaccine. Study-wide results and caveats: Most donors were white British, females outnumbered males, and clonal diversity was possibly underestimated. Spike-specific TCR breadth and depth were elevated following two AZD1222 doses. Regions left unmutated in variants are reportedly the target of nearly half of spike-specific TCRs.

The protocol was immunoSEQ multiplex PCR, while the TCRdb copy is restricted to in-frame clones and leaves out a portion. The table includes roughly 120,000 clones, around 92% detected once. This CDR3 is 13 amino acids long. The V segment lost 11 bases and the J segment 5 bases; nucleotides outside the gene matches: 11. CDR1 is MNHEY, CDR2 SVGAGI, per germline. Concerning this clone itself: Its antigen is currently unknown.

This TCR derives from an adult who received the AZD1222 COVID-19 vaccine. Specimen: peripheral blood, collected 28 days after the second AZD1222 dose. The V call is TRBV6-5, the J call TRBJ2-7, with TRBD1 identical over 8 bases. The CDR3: CASFSGGVNEQYF. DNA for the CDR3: TGTGCCTCCTTCTCAGGGGGCGTCAACGAGCAGTACTTC.